A single sample is the source of the 30 T cell receptor beta chains below, sequenced in a study of cytomegalovirus exposure and HLA in healthy donors. Primers included in the PCR were 60 Vbeta and 13 Jbeta primers. Method: immunoSEQ multiplex PCR; TCRdb's copy keeps in-frame clones and lacks some. Seen here are some 120,000 clones, roughly 82% observed once, and the top ten hold 13%. The sequenced sample consisted of PBMCs. These receptors came from a woman aged 55-75 years in good health and CMV-seropositive.

The rearrangement uses TRBV19 and TRBJ2-1, with D hard to call. The CDR3 totals 13 residues. V lost 3 bases, J lost 7 bases, and 10 bases lay in between. CDR1 is LNHDA and CDR2 is SQIVND in the germline V gene (reference sequence). CDR3 loop: CASSIQSWNEQFF. As DNA, the CDR3 is TGTGCCAGTAGTATCCAGTCTTGGAATGAGCAGTTCTTC.

J is TRBJ2-3 and V is TRBV7-9; 7 nucleotides line up with TRBD2. The ends lost 5 bases at V and 1 base at J; junction bases unmatched: 3. The CDR3 is made up of 14 amino acids. Germline V gene data show CDR1 as SEHNR and CDR2 as FQNEAQ (reference sequence). CDR3 protein: CASSPGLGTDTQYF. The DNA of the CDR3 is TGTGCCAGCAGCCCAGGACTAGGCACAGATACGCAGTATTTT. Full variable domain (remainder filled in from reference TRBV7-9 and TRBJ2-3): DTGVSQNPRHKITKRGQNVTFRCDPISEHNRLYWYRQTLGQGPEFLTYFQNEAQLEKSRLLSDRFSAERPKGSFSTLEIQRTEQGDSAMYLCASSPGLGTDTQYFGPGTRLTVL.

Worth noting for this clone: The sample has other DNA sequences that encode this CDR3 too. The V call is TRBV7-7, the J call TRBJ2-5, with TRBD1 identical over 9 bases. The CDR3 is made up of 14 amino acids. Germline V gene lookup returns CDR1 SSHAT and CDR2 FNYEAQ (reference sequence). After removal of 1 base from V and 5 bases from J, the junction contained 2 bases not matched to a gene. CDR3 region: CASSLGTGVETQYF. The CDR3 bases are TGTGCCAGCAGCTTAGGGACAGGGGTCGAGACCCAGTACTTC. Supplemented by reference TRBV7-7 and TRBJ2-5, the full variable domain reads GAGVSQSPRYKVTKRGQDVTLRCDPISSHATLYWYQQALGQGPEFLTYFNYEAQPDKSGLPSDRFSAERPEGSISTLTIQRTEQRDSAMYRCASSLGTGVETQYFGPGTRLLVL.

The sample holds a few counts of this clone. The rearrangement uses TRBV5-1 and TRBJ1-2; tentative D call: TRBD1 (5 bases). This CDR3 spans 14 amino acids. CDR1 is SGHRS, CDR2 YFSETQ, per germline. The V end was cut by 0 bases, the J end by 7 bases, with 13 bases between. The CDR3 DNA reads as TGCGCCAGCAGCTTGGGACAGATCTCGAGTGGCTACACCTTC. This encodes CASSLGQISSGYTF.

The rearrangement links TRBV28 to TRBJ1-5; possible D gene TRBD1, 5 bases. The CDR3 totals 12 residues. Trimming left V 7 bases short and J 6 bases short, with 10 bases between. Germline V CDR1 and CDR2: MDHEN, SYDVKM. The CDR3 protein is CASNQGPQPQHF. The CDR3 bases are TGTGCCAGCAACCAGGGCCCTCAGCCCCAGCATTTT. The whole variable domain, remainder taken from reference TRBV28 and TRBJ1-5, is DVKVTQSSRYLVKRTGEKVFLECVQDMDHENMFWYRQDPGLGLRLIYFSYDVKMKEKGDIPEGYSVSREKKERFSLILESASTNQTSMYLCASNQGPQPQHFGDGTRLSIL.

The chain is built from TRBV30 and TRBJ2-1; 8 nucleotides match TRBD1. The length of the CDR3 is 15 residues. V was pared by 4 bases and J by 7 bases, with 12 bases of the junction left unmatched. CDR1 and CDR2 (germline): GTSNPN, SVGIG (reference sequence). CDR3 protein: CAWTKAGTGNNEQFF. Here the CDR3 DNA reads TGTGCCTGGACAAAGGCCGGGACAGGTAATAATGAGCAGTTCTTC.

This chain joins TRBV7-9 and TRBJ1-1, with 8 bases fitting TRBD1. This CDR3 contains 15 residues. J was trimmed by 1 base and V by 5 bases; bases with no gene match: 6. Germline CDR1 is SEHNR and CDR2 is FQNEAQ (reference sequence). The CDR3: CASSSPTGGNTEAFF. DNA of the CDR3: TGTGCCAGCAGCAGCCCAACAGGGGGGAACACTGAAGCTTTCTTT.

The sample holds a few counts of this clone. The V call is TRBV4-1, the J call TRBJ2-1, with D possibly being TRBD2 (6 bases). The CDR3 sequence is 14 residues long. CDR1 is MGHRA, CDR2 YSYEKL, per germline. Between the trimmed V and J ends, which lost 1 base and 8 bases, there was a span of 12 bases. The CDR3 DNA is TGCGCCAGCAGCCAAGGACTGGGGGGTCATGAGCAGTTCTTC. The encoded protein is CASSQGLGGHEQFF.

The rearrangement joins TRBV11-2 to TRBJ2-3; D gene unclear. The CDR3 covers 14 residues. Per germline, CDR1 SGHAT and CDR2 FQNNGV. V lost 6 bases and J 3 bases, leaving 13 bases between the germline ends. CDR3 bases: TGTGCCAGCAGGGTAACTACAAGAACAGATACGCAGTATTTT. Translation gives CASRVTTRTDTQYF.

This clone was counted between two and nine times. The rearrangement joins TRBV30 to TRBJ1-3, with D possibly matching TRBD1 (5 bases). V was clipped by 5 bases and J by 0 bases, with 11 bases between them. The germline gives CDR1 GTSNPN, CDR2 SVGIG (reference sequence). This CDR3 region has 14 residues. This CDR3 is CAWWGGSSGNTIYF. The CDR3 nucleotides read TGTGCCTGGTGGGGCGGGAGCTCTGGAAACACCATATATTTT.

V usage is TRBV6-5 and J usage is TRBJ2-7, with D maybe TRBD1 (5 bases). The CDR3 spans 15 residues. Germline V lookup: CDR1 MNHEY, CDR2 SVGAGI. Trimming removed 6 bases at V and 3 bases at J, with 18 bases between. The CDR3, as DNA: TGTGCCAGCAGGGCCTACGTCGCGCAGGGCTACGAGCAGTACTTC. Protein sequence: CASRAYVAQGYEQYF.

The V call is TRBV30, the J call TRBJ1-3; no clear D gene. The V and J ends lost 4 bases and 0 bases respectively, with 10 bases between them. The CDR3 covers 14 residues. The germline gives CDR1 GTSNPN, CDR2 SVGIG (reference sequence). DNA of the CDR3: TGTGCCTGGAACTATAAGACCTCTGGAAACACCATATATTTT. Residues: CAWNYKTSGNTIYF.

The CDR3 bases are TGTGCCAGCAGTCCCGACAGGGGTGCGAACACTGAAGCTTTCTTT. It specifies CASSPDRGANTEAFF. The chain couples TRBV6-5 to TRBJ1-1, with 8 bases aligning to TRBD1. The V gene's germline CDR1 is MNHEY and CDR2 SVGAGI. CDR3 size: 15 residues. V gave up 5 bases and J gave up 1 base; unmatched junction bases: 6.

V gene TRBV11-2 combines with J gene TRBJ2-3; maybe TRBD2 (5 bases). The V gene's germline CDR1 is SGHAT and CDR2 FQNNGV. V was shortened by 5 bases and J by 4 bases, with 16 bases between the two germline ends. This CDR3 has 15 amino acids. The CDR3 loop is CASSPRRTGSDTQYF. DNA of the CDR3: TGTGCCAGCAGCCCGAGGAGGACGGGGTCAGATACGCAGTATTTT.

This clone was recorded a few times. V usage is TRBV7-6 and J usage is TRBJ2-1; maybe TRBD2 (5 bases). Germline CDR1 SGHVS, CDR2 FNYEAQ. The CDR3 is 13 amino acids. Deletions cut 5 bases from V and 6 bases from J, with 11 bases between. DNA of the CDR3: TGTGCCAGCAGCACCGTTCGGGGCAATGAGCAGTTCTTC. Encoded protein: CASSTVRGNEQFF.

This clone was picked up a small number of times. V and J are TRBV5-1 and TRBJ2-4, with D possibly matching TRBD1 (6 bases). This CDR3 has 17 amino acids. The ends were cut back, 3 bases at V and 0 bases at J, with 16 bases in the middle. Looked up from germline, CDR1 is SGHRS and CDR2 is YFSETQ. The CDR3 DNA reads TGCGCCAGCAGCTCCTATACAGGGAAAGGAGCCAAAAACATTCAGTACTTC. This sequence encodes CASSSYTGKGAKNIQYF. The full variable domain, its missing parts supplied by reference TRBV5-1 and TRBJ2-4, is KAGVTQTPRYLIKTRGQQVTLSCSPISGHRSVSWYQQTPGQGLQFLFEYFSETQRNKGNFPGRFSGRQFSNSRSEMNVSTLELGDSALYLCASSSYTGKGAKNIQYFGAGTRLSVL.

In its sample, this clone was seen once. The rearrangement joins TRBV10-3 to TRBJ2-7; TRBD1 matches 8 bases. Germline lookup yields CDR1 ENHRY and CDR2 SYGVKD. The CDR3 spans 15 residues. The junction had 4 bases not matched to a gene; V was cut back by 2 bases and J by 1 base. CDR3 bases: TGTGCCATCAGTGAGCGGGACAGGTTTTCCTACGAGCAGTACTTC. It yields the protein CAISERDRFSYEQYF.

This chain joins TRBV7-9 and TRBJ2-2, with D possibly being TRBD2 (6 bases). Germline V gene sequence: CDR1 SEHNR, CDR2 FQNEAQ (reference sequence). Deletions cut 5 bases from V and 6 bases from J, with 16 bases between. CDR3 length equals 15 residues. CDR3 nucleotide sequence: TGTGCCAGCAGCCCCGTAGCGGATCTCGCCGGGGAGCTGTTTTTT. This translates into CASSPVADLAGELFF. The full variable domain, with the rest looked up from reference TRBV7-9 and TRBJ2-2, is DTGVSQNPRHKITKRGQNVTFRCDPISEHNRLYWYRQTLGQGPEFLTYFQNEAQLEKSRLLSDRFSAERPKGSFSTLEIQRTEQGDSAMYLCASSPVADLAGELFFGEGSRLTVL.

This clone came up once. The chain links TRBV6-4 to TRBJ2-3, with D possibly TRBD2 on 6 matching bases. The CDR3 contains 14 residues. Deletions cut 3 bases from V and 4 bases from J, with 11 bases between. From germline, CDR1 is MRHNA and CDR2 SNTAGT. The CDR3 reads CASSERRAADTQYF. The CDR3 coding sequence is TGTGCCAGCAGTGAGCGGAGGGCGGCAGATACGCAGTATTTT.

The chain has TRBV11-2 and TRBJ2-3; D is unclear. Trimming stripped 2 bases from V and 1 base from J, with 4 bases between. Germline V CDR1 and CDR2: SGHAT, FQNNGV. This CDR3 has 13 amino acids. The CDR3 sequence: CASSLQGTDTQYF. Written as DNA, the CDR3 is TGTGCCAGCAGCTTACAGGGCACAGATACGCAGTATTTT.

The chain carries TRBV2 and TRBJ2-7, with D possibly matching TRBD1 (6 bases). CDR3 size: 13 residues. The V gene lost 3 bases and the J gene lost 3 bases, with 9 bases spanning the gap. The germline V gene has CDR1 SNHLY and CDR2 FYNNEI. CDR3 in amino acids: CASSEGAVYEQYF. The CDR3 DNA reads TGTGCCAGCAGTGAGGGGGCCGTCTACGAGCAGTACTTC.

This clone was seen a single time. The gene calls are TRBV11-2 and TRBJ1-2, with TRBD1 identical over 8 bases. V dropped 5 bases and J dropped 1; count of bases not matched to a gene: 6. The CDR3 spans 15 residues. The germline CDR1 and CDR2 sequences are SGHAT and FQNNGV. This CDR3 reads CASSDTTGGNYGYTF. The CDR3 bases are TGTGCCAGCAGCGATACTACAGGGGGTAACTATGGCTACACCTTC. The full variable domain, in which reference TRBV11-2 and TRBJ1-2 provide the parts outside the CDR3, is EAGVAQSPRYKIIEKRQSVAFWCNPISGHATLYWYQQILGQGPKLLIQFQNNGVVDDSQLPKDRFSAERLKGVDSTLKIQPAKLEDSAVYLCASSDTTGGNYGYTFGSGTRLTVV.

This chain joins TRBV6-5 and TRBJ1-1; D not resolved. Germline-derived CDR1 and CDR2 are MNHEY and SVGAGI. V shed 3 bases and J shed 2 bases, with 7 bases lying between them. The CDR3 has 13 amino acids. The chain's CDR3 is CASSYSTNTEAFF. Here the CDR3 DNA reads TGTGCCAGCAGTTATTCAACAAACACTGAAGCTTTCTTT.

The V gene is TRBV4-2, the J gene TRBJ2-7; tentative D call: TRBD1 (6 bases). The CDR3 extends over 14 amino acids. The V gene's germline CDR1 is LGHNA and CDR2 YNFKEQ. Between the trimmed V and J ends, which lost 3 bases and 3 bases, there was a span of 12 bases. CDR3 nucleotides: TGTGCCAGCAGCCACAACAGGGTTGGCTACGAGCAGTACTTC. Its translation: CASSHNRVGYEQYF.

The rearrangement links TRBV29-1 to TRBJ2-1, with D uncertain. Trimming cost V 2 bases and J 6 bases, with 8 bases left between them. There are 12 residues in the CDR3. Germline loops: CDR1 SQVTM, CDR2 ANQGSEA. The CDR3 DNA sequence: TGCAGCGTTGAATTCTACGCCAATGAGCAGTTCTTC. It translates to CSVEFYANEQFF.

V and J are TRBV5-1 and TRBJ2-1, with D tentatively TRBD1 (5 bases). Trimming removed 0 bases from V and 8 bases from J, with 9 bases in between. This CDR3 contains 13 residues. In germline, CDR1 is SGHRS, CDR2 YFSETQ. The CDR3, as DNA: TGCGCCAGCAGCTTGGTGACAGTCGATGAGCAGTTCTTC. Translating gives CASSLVTVDEQFF.

This clone was seen a few times. The rearrangement links TRBV29-1 to TRBJ2-1, with 8 bases that match TRBD2. CDR3 length: 14 residues. Per the germline V gene, CDR1 is SQVTM and CDR2 is ANQGSEA. With V trimmed by 6 bases and J by 2 bases, 6 bases remained unmatched. The CDR3 DNA is TGCAGCGTCACGGGGGGGGCGACCTACAATGAGCAGTTCTTC. This encodes CSVTGGATYNEQFF.

The chain employs TRBV10-1 and TRBJ2-7; D gene ambiguous. Trimming took off 4 bases at V and 3 bases at J, with 25 bases between the two ends. CDR1 is WNHNN, CDR2 SYGVQD, per germline (reference sequence). The length of the CDR3 is 18 residues. The CDR3 loop reads CASSVPGRSIMVGYEQYF. CDR3 sequence (DNA): TGCGCCAGCAGTGTACCCGGCAGGTCCATCATGGTAGGCTACGAGCAGTACTTC.

The chain links TRBV7-6 to TRBJ2-5; 9 bases are a match to TRBD2. Germline trimming cut 9 bases from V and 4 bases from J; bases unmatched to any gene: 9. Germline-derived CDR1 and CDR2 are SGHVS and FNYEAQ. CDR3 length equals 14 residues. CDR3 coding DNA: TGTGCCAGTCGGTTGACTAGCGGTCCAGAGACCCAGTACTTC. As protein: CASRLTSGPETQYF.

The gene calls are TRBV5-1 and TRBJ1-3; 7 bases map to TRBD1. The CDR3 consists of 16 residues. Germline CDR1 and CDR2: SGHRS and YFSETQ. With 4 bases clipped from V and 0 bases from J, the junction kept 7 bases outside the gene matches. The chain's CDR3 is CASSLRQGSSGNTIYF. CDR3 in DNA: TGCGCCAGCAGCCTAAGACAGGGTAGCTCTGGAAACACCATATATTTT.